One and the same sample provided the 19 T cell receptor beta chains below, sequenced in a study of Ad26.COV2.S vaccination and SARS-CoV-2 variants. Produced via immunoSEQ multiplex PCR; TCRdb's table is partial and in-frame only. The data show fewer than 800,000 clones, 89% seen once. Documented treatment: around 19 received Ad26.COV2.S at low or high dose, single or two shots; several received placebo; per-sample allocation not given. At day 63 after the first vaccine or placebo injection, samples were drawn. The material was peripheral blood, obtained in a trial of Ad26.COV2.S vaccine versus placebo. Receptors originate from a person between 18 and 59 years old who received the Ad26.COV2.S COVID-19 vaccine or a placebo.

The chain recombines TRBV27 with TRBJ1-5, with D perhaps matching TRBD1 (5 bases). Germline assignment: CDR1 MNHEY and CDR2 SMNVEV (reference sequence). Trimming removed 4 bases from V and 4 bases from J, with 17 bases in between. This CDR3 region has 16 residues. CDR3 loop: CASSSRQLLGNQPQHF. The CDR3 DNA reads TGTGCCAGCAGTTCAAGACAGCTTCTGGGGAATCAGCCCCAGCATTTT.

The chain employs TRBV5-6 and TRBJ1-5; D gene ambiguous. V lost 0 bases to trimming and J lost 0 bases, with 10 bases between them. The CDR3 runs 16 residues. CDR1 is SGHDT, CDR2 YYEEEE, per germline. The CDR3 bases are TGTGCCAGCAGCTTGGGCATTCCATATAGCAATCAGCCCCAGCATTTT. Its translation is CASSLGIPYSNQPQHF.

The chain recombines TRBV14 with TRBJ1-6, with a weak D call TRBD1 (5 bases). The CDR3 extends over 19 amino acids. Trimming stripped 0 bases from V and 0 bases from J, with 15 bases between. Looked up from germline, CDR1 is SGHDN and CDR2 is FVKESK. CDR3 coding DNA: TGTGCCAGCAGCCAAGATCGGGGCCCCTCGAGCTCCTATAATTCACCCCTCCACTTT. It encodes CASSQDRGPSSSYNSPLHF.

The J gene is TRBJ1-1, the V gene TRBV19; weak D call: TRBD1 (5 bases). Trimming stripped 5 bases from V and 7 bases from J, with 17 bases between. This CDR3 contains 14 residues. Germline values: CDR1 LNHDA, CDR2 SQIVND (reference sequence). The CDR3: CASSPTDRWGEAFF. DNA of the CDR3: TGTGCCAGTAGTCCGACAGACCGTTGGGGTGAAGCTTTCTTT.

The chain combines TRBV11-2 with TRBJ2-5; 8 bases match TRBD1. Looked up from germline, CDR1 is SGHAT and CDR2 is FQNNGV. V was pared by 4 bases and J by 5 bases, with 9 bases of the junction left unmatched. There are 15 residues in the CDR3. The CDR3 loop is CASSSRDRGIETQYF. The CDR3 nucleotides are TGTGCCAGCAGCTCCCGAGACAGGGGTATTGAGACCCAGTACTTC.

This clone was seen once. The rearrangement uses TRBV7-2 and TRBJ2-3; possibly TRBD1 for D (6 bases). The CDR3 has 14 amino acids. Germline CDR1 is SGHTA and CDR2 is FQGNSA. Trimming shortened V by 2 bases and J by 3 bases, and 9 bases separated the two germline ends. This CDR3 reads CASSLNQGTDTQYF. In DNA form, the CDR3 reads TGTGCCAGCAGCTTAAACCAGGGGACAGATACGCAGTATTTT.

The chain employs TRBV2 and TRBJ2-1; 7 nucleotides line up with TRBD2. The CDR3 extends over 14 amino acids. V shed 11 bases, J shed 3 bases, and the junction held 10 bases outside the gene matches. Germline loops: CDR1 SNHLY, CDR2 FYNNEI. The chain's CDR3 is CAGRGVSGYNEQFF. For the CDR3, the DNA is TGTGCCGGACGGGGGGTTAGCGGCTACAATGAGCAGTTCTTC.

V gene TRBV30 combines with J gene TRBJ1-2, with 8 bases identical to TRBD1. Per the germline V gene, CDR1 is GTSNPN and CDR2 is SVGIG (reference sequence). The CDR3 has 12 residues. The junction had 1 base not matched to a gene; V was cut back by 4 bases and J by 3 bases. CDR3 DNA: TGTGCCTGGATCAGGGGGCACTATGGCTACACCTTC. Its translation: CAWIRGHYGYTF. Combining the CDR3 with reference TRBV30 and TRBJ1-2 gives the whole variable domain SQTIHQWPATLVQPVGSPLSLECTVEGTSNPNLYWYRQAAGRGLQLLFYSVGIGQISSEVPQNLSASRPQDRQFILSSKKLLLSDSGFYLCAWIRGHYGYTFGSGTRLTVV.

This rearrangement joins TRBV4-2 to TRBJ2-2; 8 bases align to TRBD2. The CDR3 is 17 residues long. Germline CDR1 and CDR2: LGHNA and YNFKEQ. After removal of 1 base from V and 3 bases from J, the junction contained 7 bases not matched to a gene. CDR3 in amino acids: CASSQGTGTRDTGELFF. In DNA form, the CDR3 reads TGTGCCAGCAGCCAAGGTACCGGGACTAGAGACACCGGGGAGCTGTTTTTT.

V usage is TRBV19 and J usage is TRBJ1-1; D possibly corresponds to TRBD1 (5 bases). CDR1 and CDR2 (germline): LNHDA, SQIVND (reference sequence). This CDR3 is 14 amino acids long. V gave up 3 bases and J gave up 1 base, with 9 bases separating them. The CDR3 is CASSMAGGNTEAFF. The DNA of the CDR3 is TGTGCCAGTAGTATGGCCGGGGGGAACACTGAAGCTTTCTTT.

This clone is a singleton in its sample. The V call is TRBV4-3, the J call TRBJ1-5; 7 bases map to TRBD1. V lost 0 bases, J lost 7 bases, and 9 bases stayed unmatched. CDR3 size: 16 residues. In germline, CDR1 is LGHNA, CDR2 YSLEER. CDR3 nucleotides: TGCGCCAGCAGCCAAGATGGGGGGAGAGGGGGCCAGCCCCAGCATTTT. Translation gives CASSQDGGRGGQPQHF.

This clone was seen once. The chain is built from TRBV13 and TRBJ2-7; possibly TRBD2 for D (7 bases). CDR1 PRHDT and CDR2 FYEKMQ come from the germline V gene (reference sequence). V lost 4 bases to trimming and J lost 2 bases, with 15 bases between them. This CDR3 has 15 amino acids. The CDR3 DNA sequence: TGTGCCAGCAGCTCAACACACGGGGGGCCCTACGAGCAGTACTTC. Translation gives CASSSTHGGPYEQYF.

V is TRBV7-9 and J is TRBJ1-1, with D perhaps matching TRBD1 (6 bases). This CDR3 is 13 amino acids long. CDR1 SEHNR and CDR2 FQNEAQ come from the germline V gene (reference sequence). V dropped 7 bases and J dropped 1 base, with 10 bases sitting between them. CDR3 DNA sequence: TGTGCCAGCACCCGGACAGCGAACACTGAAGCTTTCTTT. Its protein product is CASTRTANTEAFF.

The chain combines TRBV6-5 with TRBJ1-1; possible D gene TRBD1, 5 bases. The CDR3 totals 13 residues. The V and J ends lost 7 bases and 5 bases respectively, with 14 bases between them. Germline V gene sequence: CDR1 MNHEY, CDR2 SVGAGI. CDR3 in DNA: TGTGCCAGCAAATCCACGGGGCGGACTGAAGCTTTCTTT. It translates to CASKSTGRTEAFF.

The table lists this clone with a few counts. The chain has TRBV4-1 and TRBJ2-2; D unresolved. Between the trimmed V and J ends, which lost 1 base and 2 bases, there was a span of 5 bases. Germline CDR1 is MGHRA and CDR2 is YSYEKL. This CDR3 comprises 14 residues. The CDR3 sequence is CASSQAENTGELFF. The CDR3 region has the DNA TGCGCCAGCAGCCAAGCGGAAAACACCGGGGAGCTGTTTTTT.

The V call is TRBV15, the J call TRBJ2-2; a possible D gene is TRBD2 (6 bases). V was clipped by 0 bases and J by 4 bases, with 15 bases between them. The germline V gene has CDR1 LNHNV and CDR2 YYDKDF (reference sequence). CDR3 length equals 17 residues. The CDR3 region is CATSRDRTGVGTGELFF. CDR3 nucleotides: TGTGCCACCAGCAGAGATCGAACGGGAGTAGGCACCGGGGAGCTGTTTTTT.

The gene calls are TRBV5-1 and TRBJ1-2; D is possibly TRBD1 (5 bases). The CDR3 extends over 14 amino acids. The germline CDR1 and CDR2 sequences are SGHRS and YFSETQ. The V and J ends lost 4 bases and 7 bases respectively, with 17 bases between them. The CDR3 coding sequence is TGCGCCAGCAGCGCTGACAGAGACGGGTTTGGCTACACCTTC. Its translation is CASSADRDGFGYTF.

The gene calls are TRBV24-1 and TRBJ1-2; tentative D call: TRBD1 (5 bases). Looked up from germline, CDR1 is KGHDR and CDR2 is SFDVKD. The CDR3 contains 16 residues. V gave up 4 bases and J gave up 6 bases, with 20 bases separating them. This chain's CDR3 is CATSDSDPRARDGYTF. The CDR3 bases are TGTGCCACCAGTGACTCGGATCCCAGGGCTCGGGATGGCTACACCTTC.

The chain recombines TRBV30 with TRBJ1-2, with D uncertain. The V end was cut by 3 bases, the J end by 2 bases, with 16 bases between. The CDR3 contains 15 residues. Per germline, CDR1 GTSNPN and CDR2 SVGIG (reference sequence). CDR3 amino acids: CAWSTGPALNYGYTF. CDR3 DNA: TGTGCCTGGAGCACCGGGCCCGCCCTGAACTATGGCTACACCTTC.